This TCR beta chain was captured in a study of OX40 agonist ivuxolimab in advanced cancers. In the study overall: Every 2 weeks, ivuxolimab was infused into the patients intravenously at between 0.01 and 10 mg/kg. Patients in dose escalation had liver, melanoma, kidney or head and neck cancers. General study results and limits: The investigators did not determine what antigen specificity the expanded peripheral T cells had.

Using immunoSEQ multiplex PCR, the repertoire was profiled, and TCRdb retains in-frame clones only, with some absent. In the table there are over 60,000 clones, roughly nine tenths of which are singletons. This CDR3 comprises 15 residues. Germline V gene lookup returns CDR1 SGHTA and CDR2 FQGTGA. Trimming took 3 bases from V and 1 from J; bases not matched to a gene: 0. With respect to this clone: Its cognate antigen is unknown.

The input for sequencing was CD4+ or CD8+ T cells sorted from blood, taken in a trial of the OX40 agonist ivuxolimab. This chain links TRBV7-3 with TRBJ2-3, with 11 bases aligning to TRBD2. The TCR was taken from an adult with an advanced solid tumor such as melanoma, head and neck, liver or kidney cancer. In DNA, the CDR3 is TGTGCCAGCAGCTTTAGCGGGAGGGGCACAGATACGCAGTATTTT. Its protein is CASSFSGRGTDTQYF.